This T cell receptor beta chain was profiled in a study of shared clonotypes between healthy human individuals. The CDR3 is 15 residues long. CDR1 is SGHNT, CDR2 YYREEE, per germline (reference sequence). J gave up 2 bases and V 4 bases, and 7 bases lay outside the gene matches. Selected positively for CCR7 and CD45RO-negative, naive CD8 cells excluded terminally differentiated effector memory CD45RA+ cells. The data were produced by immunoSEQ multiplex PCR, yet TCRdb's version contains in-frame clones alone and is incomplete. In the table there are about 820,000 clones, more than 85% of which are singletons.

This receptor was identified in a man aged 25 to 40 in good health. The sequenced sample was naive CD8+ T cells sorted from blood. The chain uses TRBV5-4 and TRBJ1-2; 8 nucleotides align to TRBD1. The CDR3 is CASSLGTGENYGYTF. The CDR3 DNA reads as TGTGCCAGCAGCCTCGGGACAGGCGAAAACTATGGCTACACCTTC.